These 18 T cell receptor beta chains share one sample of origin, sequenced in a study of T-cell memory formation after mild COVID-19. TCRdb reprocessed the 5' RACE reads with MiXCR, giving one entry per CDR3 protein. The sample includes around 510,000 distinct CDR3 sequences, roughly 20% of them seen just once. Material: PBMCs or a T cell subset sorted from them (not recorded which). These receptor sequences come from an adult woman who had mild COVID-19 (a few samples of this study predate the infection). Cell type and time point are not known.

This clonotype was recorded a few times. This sequence joins TRBV4-2 and TRBJ2-4; TRBD2 aligns across 7 bases. The CDR3 has 15 residues. Germline-derived CDR1 and CDR2 are LGHNA and YNFKEQ. V shed 4 bases, J shed 0 bases, and the junction held 3 bases outside the gene matches. The CDR3 loop reads CASSLGGGAKNIQYF. The CDR3, as DNA: TGTGCCAGCAGCCTGGGGGGGGGAGCCAAAAACATTCAGTACTTC.

This clonotype was observed a handful of times. The chain is built from TRBV7-9 and TRBJ1-2, with D possibly TRBD1 on 6 matching bases. The CDR3 contains 15 residues. CDR1 SEHNR and CDR2 FQNEAQ come from the germline V gene (reference sequence). The V and J ends lost 0 bases and 6 bases respectively, with 14 bases between them. CDR3 amino acids: CASSLAQREGDGYTF. DNA of the CDR3: TGTGCCAGCAGCTTAGCGCAGAGGGAGGGGGATGGCTACACCTTC.

The chain joins TRBV3-1 to TRBJ1-5, with D perhaps TRBD1 (5 bases). CDR1 and CDR2 (germline): LGHDT, YNNKEL (reference sequence). V was pared by 3 bases and J by 6 bases, with 15 bases between. The CDR3 length is 15 residues. The CDR3 protein is CASSHRRGDPQPQHF. The CDR3 coding sequence is TGTGCCAGCAGCCACCGAAGGGGAGATCCTCAGCCCCAGCATTTT.

The chain joins TRBV5-6 to TRBJ1-1; possible D gene TRBD1, 5 bases. In germline, CDR1 is SGHDT, CDR2 YYEEEE. The V end was cut by 4 bases, the J end by 5 bases, with 9 bases between. The CDR3 has 12 amino acids. The CDR3 DNA is TGTGCCAGCAGCACAGGAACGACTGAAGCTTTCTTT. Its protein is CASSTGTTEAFF. The variable domain in full, with the rest retrieved from reference TRBV5-6 and TRBJ1-1, is DAGVTQSPTHLIKTRGQQVTLRCSPKSGHDTVSWYQQALGQGPQFIFQYYEEEERQRGNFPDRFSGHQFPNYSSELNVNALLLGDSALYLCASSTGTTEAFFGQGTRLTVV.

The chain combines TRBV21-1 with TRBJ2-1. TRBV21-1 has pseudogene status. CDR3 length: 9 amino acids. The CDR3 reads CASRNEQFF. The CDR3 nucleotides are TGTGCCAGCCGGAATGAGCAGTTCTTC.

This clonotype was recorded many times. The chain joins TRBV5-5 to TRBJ2-1; D is unclear. The CDR3 sequence is 12 residues long. The germline V and J ends were trimmed by 2 bases and 5 bases, with 5 bases remaining between them. The V gene's germline CDR1 is SGHKS and CDR2 YYEKEE (reference sequence). CDR3 amino acids: CASSLAHNEQFF. DNA of the CDR3: TGTGCCAGCAGCTTAGCTCACAATGAGCAGTTCTTC.

This clonotype has just a few counts. This chain joins TRBV7-9 and TRBJ2-5; 8 bases fit TRBD2. The V gene end was trimmed by 8 bases and the J gene end by 4 bases; junction bases not matched to a gene: 9. Germline V CDR1 and CDR2: SEHNR, FQNEAQ (reference sequence). The CDR3 spans 14 residues. DNA of the CDR3: TGTGCCAGCTCCGGGGTAGCGGGACTAGAGACCCAGTACTTC. The encoded protein is CASSGVAGLETQYF.

The chain has TRBV7-9 and TRBJ1-2; 7 nucleotides match TRBD1. The CDR3 runs to 14 residues. Germline trimming cut 3 bases from V and 7 bases from J; bases unmatched to any gene: 8. Germline V gene data show CDR1 as SEHNR and CDR2 as FQNEAQ (reference sequence). The CDR3 DNA sequence: TGTGCCAGCAGCTTGGCAGGGGGAAGAGGTGGCTACACCTTC. Translated: CASSLAGGRGGYTF.

In its sample, this clonotype was seen a few times. The chain recombines TRBV24-1 with TRBJ2-1; 11 bases align to TRBD1. V was pared by 9 bases and J by 0 bases, with 6 bases of the junction left unmatched. The CDR3 is 16 amino acids. CDR1 and CDR2 from the germline V gene are KGHDR and SFDVKD. CDR3 sequence: CATATDRGLSYNEQFF. The CDR3, as DNA: TGTGCCACCGCCACGGACAGGGGGCTCTCCTACAATGAGCAGTTCTTC.

This clonotype was observed a handful of times. The rearrangement uses TRBV27 and TRBJ2-6; TRBD1 agrees at 8 bases. This CDR3 region has 20 residues. Germline V gene data show CDR1 as MNHEY and CDR2 as SMNVEV (reference sequence). V was pared by 6 bases and J by 0 bases, with 16 bases of the junction left unmatched. The CDR3 is CASSRLGQVLSSSGANVLTF. CDR3 in DNA: TGTGCCAGCAGCCGGCTGGGACAGGTTTTGAGCTCCTCTGGGGCCAACGTCCTGACTTTC.

This chain connects TRBV4-1 to TRBJ1-5; D gene unclear. V was cut by 0 bases and J by 3 bases, with 12 bases left in between. Looked up from germline, CDR1 is MGHRA and CDR2 is YSYEKL. This CDR3 region has 16 residues. In nucleotides, the CDR3 is TGCGCCAGCAGCCAAGATAGGGAATTGGTCAATCAGCCCCAGCATTTT. It is translated as CASSQDRELVNQPQHF.

The chain recombines TRBV29-1 with TRBJ2-3, with no clear D. In germline, CDR1 is SQVTM, CDR2 ANQGSEA. This CDR3 is 11 amino acids long. The V gene lost 7 bases and the J gene lost 3 bases, with 8 bases spanning the gap. The CDR3 is CSELGTDTQYF. The CDR3 bases are TGCAGCGAATTAGGTACAGATACGCAGTATTTT.

This clonotype was counted a few times. As DNA, the CDR3 is TGTGCCAGCAGTGAAGCGGGGGGGAAGTATACGCAGTATTTT. This gives the protein CASSEAGGKYTQYF. The chain joins TRBV6-1 to TRBJ2-3, with 7 bases aligning to TRBD2. Germline V gene sequence: CDR1 MNHNS, CDR2 SASEGT. CDR3 length: 14 residues. V shed 0 bases, J shed 7 bases, and the junction held 4 bases outside the gene matches.

This clonotype was picked up many times. The chain carries TRBV29-1 and TRBJ2-5; 8 bases line up with TRBD2. Germline V gene lookup returns CDR1 SQVTM and CDR2 ANQGSEA. The CDR3 runs to 14 residues. J lost 5 bases, V lost 4 bases, and 9 bases had no gene match. The CDR3, as DNA: TGCAGCGTTGTCTCGTGGTCGGGGGGGGAGACCCAGTACTTC. It encodes CSVVSWSGGETQYF.

On this clonotype: The final CDR3 position lacks the conserved phenylalanine or tryptophan, pointing to a likely read error. The V call is TRBV3-1, the J call TRBJ2-5; 8 bases are a match to TRBD2. Germline V gene lookup returns CDR1 LGHDT and CDR2 YNNKEL (reference sequence). The CDR3 has 16 residues. V lost 1 base and J lost 5; bases outside the gene matches: 9. The chain's CDR3 is CASSQGLAGGRETQYY. CDR3 DNA sequence: TGTGCCAGCAGCCAAGGCTTGGCGGGGGGCCGGGAGACCCAGTACTAC.

CDR3 nucleotide sequence: TGCGCCAGCAGCTTGGCCCCCGGGACGTCTGGGGCCAACGTCCTGACTTTC. Protein product: CASSLAPGTSGANVLTF. V is TRBV5-1 and J is TRBJ2-6; D might be TRBD1 or TRBD2, each matching 5 bases. Trimming removed 0 bases from V and 1 base from J, with 11 bases in between. Germline assignment: CDR1 SGHRS and CDR2 YFSETQ. This CDR3 is 17 amino acids long.

The chain couples TRBV11-2 to TRBJ1-4; 8 bases agree with TRBD1. There are 14 residues in the CDR3. V dropped 4 bases and J dropped 4; count of bases not matched to a gene: 2. Germline V lookup: CDR1 SGHAT, CDR2 FQNNGV. CDR3 sequence (DNA): TGTGCCAGCAGCTCAGGGGGCCATAATGAAAAACTGTTTTTT. Translating it yields CASSSGGHNEKLFF.

This clonotype appeared a few times. J is TRBJ2-7 and V is TRBV5-1; 12 bases are a match to TRBD2. V shed 3 bases and J 6 bases; nucleotides not matched to a gene: 13. Germline V gives CDR1 SGHRS, CDR2 YFSETQ. The CDR3 length is 17 residues. The CDR3 DNA is TGCGCCAGCAGCTGGACTCTTCTAGCGGGAGGGTCCGGCGAGCAGTACTTC. Translating gives CASSWTLLAGGSGEQYF.